This entry concerns a single TCR beta chain. Its antigen remains unknown. The data were taken from a study of a mutant IDH1 vaccine in newly diagnosed glioma. Sequencing was performed with immunoSEQ multiplex PCR; in TCRdb, only in-frame clones are kept and a portion is missing. Altogether about 56,000 clones are present, around three quarters being singletons, with the ten largest covering roughly 5%. Time point described: week 47, end of study. Vaccination used 300 ug of mutant IDH1 20-mer peptide per dose, with topical imiquimod. Germline CDR1 reads SGHRS; CDR2 reads YFSETQ. V was cut by 7 bases and J by 3 bases, with 19 bases left in between. The CDR3 consists of 15 residues.

This clonotype was sampled from a man aged 50-59 years with glioma. The sequences come from PBMCs, collected from a glioma patient whose treatment included an IDH1 peptide vaccine. The V call is TRBV5-1, the J call TRBJ2-5, with D possibly matching TRBD2 (6 bases). The CDR3 is CASRTDGSKEETQYF. The DNA for the CDR3 is TGCGCCAGCCGAACGGACGGGAGCAAGGAAGAGACCCAGTACTTC.